What follows are 5 T cell receptor beta chains derived from one specimen sequenced in a study of response to subunit inactivated influenza vaccine. MiXCR, run by TCRdb on the RT-PCR reads, gives a single entry per CDR3 protein. The table has 400,000 to 650,000 distinct CDR3 sequences, about 7.2% seen once; the top ten hold approximately 14%. This material consisted of PBMCs from blood, taken 23 to 25 months after vaccination. These receptors were collected from a man between 50 and 69 years old who received an inactivated influenza vaccine.

On this clonotype: This sequence may be a read error, since a much larger clone differs from it by one base. The CDR3: CAGSPLPQIYEQYF. The CDR3 coding sequence is TGTGCCGGCAGTCCCCTACCCCAGATCTACGAGCAGTACTTC. The chain carries TRBV27 and TRBJ2-7, with D uncertain. In germline, CDR1 is MNHEY, CDR2 SMNVEV (reference sequence). This CDR3 contains 14 residues.

This clonotype was seen at least ten times. This chain joins TRBV6-1 and TRBJ2-3, with TRBD2 identical over 15 bases. This CDR3 is 16 amino acids long. Germline V lookup: CDR1 MNHNS, CDR2 SASEGT. V gave up 7 bases and J gave up 5 bases; unmatched junction bases: 7. In nucleotides, the CDR3 is TGTGCCAGCACTAAAGGACTAGCGGGGGGGGAAGATACGCAGTATTTT. Residues: CASTKGLAGGEDTQYF.

In this sample, this clonotype turned up many times. This chain uses TRBV4-3 with TRBJ2-2; 9 nucleotides align to TRBD1. With V trimmed by 4 bases and J by 4 bases, 7 bases remained unmatched. CDR1 LGHNA and CDR2 YSLEER come from the germline V gene. This CDR3 has 16 residues. CDR3 nucleotide sequence: TGCGCCAGCAGCCCGGACAGGGGCGGAGGCACCGGGGAGCTGTTTTTT. Amino acids: CASSPDRGGGTGELFF.

This clonotype has only a few counts. The chain employs TRBV28 and TRBJ1-6; perhaps TRBD1 as D (5 bases). Per germline, CDR1 MDHEN and CDR2 SYDVKM. V was trimmed by 3 bases and J by 7 bases, leaving 7 bases between them. The CDR3 contains 13 residues. The CDR3 sequence: CASSLRGNSPLHF. CDR3 sequence (DNA): TGTGCCAGCAGTTTGCGGGGGAATTCACCCCTCCACTTT.

This clonotype has only one observation. The V gene is TRBV28, the J gene TRBJ2-3; 10 nucleotides line up with TRBD1. CDR1 and CDR2 from the germline V gene are MDHEN and SYDVKM. J gave up 6 bases and V 5 bases, and 8 bases lay outside the gene matches. This CDR3 has 15 residues. The chain's CDR3 is CASSAWDRGRDTQYF. Here the CDR3 DNA reads TGTGCCAGCAGTGCCTGGGACAGGGGAAGGGATACGCAGTATTTT.